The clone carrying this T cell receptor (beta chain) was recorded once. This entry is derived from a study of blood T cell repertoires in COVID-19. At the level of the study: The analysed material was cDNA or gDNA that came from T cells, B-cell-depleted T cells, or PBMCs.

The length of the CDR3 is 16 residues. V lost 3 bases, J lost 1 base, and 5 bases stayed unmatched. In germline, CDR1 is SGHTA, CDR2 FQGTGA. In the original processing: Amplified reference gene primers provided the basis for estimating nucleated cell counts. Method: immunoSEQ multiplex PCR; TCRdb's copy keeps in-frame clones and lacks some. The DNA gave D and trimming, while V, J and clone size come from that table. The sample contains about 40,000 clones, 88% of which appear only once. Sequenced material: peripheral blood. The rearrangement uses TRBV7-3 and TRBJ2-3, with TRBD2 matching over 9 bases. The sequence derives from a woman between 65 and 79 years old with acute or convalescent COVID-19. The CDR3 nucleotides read TGTGCCAGCAGCTTTACTTTAGCGGGAGGCACAGATACGCAGTATTTT. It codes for CASSFTLAGGTDTQYF.